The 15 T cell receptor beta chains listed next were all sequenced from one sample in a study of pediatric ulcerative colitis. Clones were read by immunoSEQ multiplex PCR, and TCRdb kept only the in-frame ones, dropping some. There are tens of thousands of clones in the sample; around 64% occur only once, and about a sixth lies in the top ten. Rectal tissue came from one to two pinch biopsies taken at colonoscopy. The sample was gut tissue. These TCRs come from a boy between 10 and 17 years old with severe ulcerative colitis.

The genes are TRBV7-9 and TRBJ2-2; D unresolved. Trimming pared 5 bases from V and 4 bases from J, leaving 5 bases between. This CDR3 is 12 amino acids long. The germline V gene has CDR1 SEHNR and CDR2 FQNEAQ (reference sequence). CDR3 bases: TGTGCCAGCAGCCTTCCCACCGGGGAGCTGTTTTTT. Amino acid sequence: CASSLPTGELFF.

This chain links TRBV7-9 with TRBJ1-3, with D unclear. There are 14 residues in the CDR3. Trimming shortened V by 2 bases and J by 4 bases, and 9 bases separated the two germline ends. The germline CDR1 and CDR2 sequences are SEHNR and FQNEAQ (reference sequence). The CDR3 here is CASSLPTHGNTIYF. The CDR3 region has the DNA TGTGCCAGCAGCTTACCCACCCACGGAAACACCATATATTTT.

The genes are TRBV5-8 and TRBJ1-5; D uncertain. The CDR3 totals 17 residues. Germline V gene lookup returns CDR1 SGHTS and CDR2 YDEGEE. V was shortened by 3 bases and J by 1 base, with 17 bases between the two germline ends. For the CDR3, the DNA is TGTGCCAGCAGCTCCATAATATCGGAGGGCAGCAATCAGCCCCAGCATTTT. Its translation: CASSSIISEGSNQPQHF. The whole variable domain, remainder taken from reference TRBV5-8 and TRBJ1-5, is EAGVTQSPTHLIKTRGQQATLRCSPISGHTSVYWYQQALGLGLQFLLWYDEGEERNRGNFPPRFSGRQFPNYSSELNVNALELEDSALYLCASSSIISEGSNQPQHFGDGTRLSIL.

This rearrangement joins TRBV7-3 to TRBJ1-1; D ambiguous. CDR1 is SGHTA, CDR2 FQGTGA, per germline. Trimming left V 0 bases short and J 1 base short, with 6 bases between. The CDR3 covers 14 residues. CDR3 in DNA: TGTGCCAGCAGCTTAACTGGCACGAACACTGAAGCTTTCTTT. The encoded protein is CASSLTGTNTEAFF.

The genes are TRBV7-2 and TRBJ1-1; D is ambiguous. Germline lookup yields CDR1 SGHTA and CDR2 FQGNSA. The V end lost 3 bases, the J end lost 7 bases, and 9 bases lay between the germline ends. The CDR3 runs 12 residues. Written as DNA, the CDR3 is TGTGCCAGCAGCTTTCTAGGATATGAAGCTTTCTTT. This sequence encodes CASSFLGYEAFF.

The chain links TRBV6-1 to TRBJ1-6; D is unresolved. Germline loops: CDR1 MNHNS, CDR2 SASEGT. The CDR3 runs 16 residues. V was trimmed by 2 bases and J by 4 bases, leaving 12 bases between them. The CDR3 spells CASSESWGAYNSPLHF. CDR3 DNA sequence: TGTGCCAGCAGTGAATCATGGGGTGCTTATAATTCACCCCTCCACTTT.

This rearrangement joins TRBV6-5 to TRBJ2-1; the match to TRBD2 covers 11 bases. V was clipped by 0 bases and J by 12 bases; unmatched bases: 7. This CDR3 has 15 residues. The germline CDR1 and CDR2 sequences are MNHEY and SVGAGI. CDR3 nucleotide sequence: TGTGCCAGCAGTTACTCTAGCGGGGGGGGAATTGCGCAGTTCTTC. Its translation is CASSYSSGGGIAQFF.

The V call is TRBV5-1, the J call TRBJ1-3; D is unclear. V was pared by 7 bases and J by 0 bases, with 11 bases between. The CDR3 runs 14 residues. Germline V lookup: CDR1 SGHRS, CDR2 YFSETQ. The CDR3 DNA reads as TGCGCCAGCGGGCCGGAGGGCTCTGGAAACACCATATATTTT. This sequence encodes CASGPEGSGNTIYF.

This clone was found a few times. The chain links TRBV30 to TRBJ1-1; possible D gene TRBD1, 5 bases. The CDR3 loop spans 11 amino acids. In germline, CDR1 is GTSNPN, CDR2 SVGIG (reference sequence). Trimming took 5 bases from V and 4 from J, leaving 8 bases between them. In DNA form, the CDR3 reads TGTGCCTGGGCGCAGGGCACTGAAGCTTTCTTT. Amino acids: CAWAQGTEAFF.

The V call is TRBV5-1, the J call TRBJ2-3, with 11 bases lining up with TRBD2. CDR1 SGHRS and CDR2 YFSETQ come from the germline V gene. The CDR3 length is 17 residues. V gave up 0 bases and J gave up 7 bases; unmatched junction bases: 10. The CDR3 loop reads CASSLGTSGRFKNTQYF. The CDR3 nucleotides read TGCGCCAGCAGCTTGGGGACTAGCGGGCGCTTTAAAAATACGCAGTATTTT.

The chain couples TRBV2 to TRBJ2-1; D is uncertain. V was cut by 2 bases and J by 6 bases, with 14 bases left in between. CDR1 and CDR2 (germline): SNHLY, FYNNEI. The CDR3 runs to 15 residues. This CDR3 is CASSESYLGSNEQFF. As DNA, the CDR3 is TGTGCCAGCAGTGAATCCTATCTGGGTTCCAATGAGCAGTTCTTC. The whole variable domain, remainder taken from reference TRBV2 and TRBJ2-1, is EPEVTQTPSHQVTQMGQEVILRCVPISNHLYFYWYRQILGQKVEFLVSFYNNEISEKSEIFDDQFSVERPDGSNFTLKIRSTKLEDSAMYFCASSESYLGSNEQFFGPGTRLTVL.

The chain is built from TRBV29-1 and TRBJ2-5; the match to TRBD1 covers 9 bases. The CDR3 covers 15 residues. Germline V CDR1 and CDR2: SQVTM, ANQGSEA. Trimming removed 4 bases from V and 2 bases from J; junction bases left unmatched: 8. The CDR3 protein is CSVVLGTGTQETQYF. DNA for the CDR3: TGCAGCGTTGTATTGGGGACAGGGACTCAAGAGACCCAGTACTTC.

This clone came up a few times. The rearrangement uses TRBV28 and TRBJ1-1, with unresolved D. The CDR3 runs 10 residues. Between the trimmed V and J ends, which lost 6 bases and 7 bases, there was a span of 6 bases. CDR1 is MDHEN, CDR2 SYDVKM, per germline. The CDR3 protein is CASRDYEAFF. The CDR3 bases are TGTGCCAGCAGGGATTATGAAGCTTTCTTT.

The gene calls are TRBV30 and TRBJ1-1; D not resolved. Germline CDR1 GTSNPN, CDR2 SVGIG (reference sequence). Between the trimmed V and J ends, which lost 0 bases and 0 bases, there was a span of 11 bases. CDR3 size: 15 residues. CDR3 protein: CAWSVDGIMNTEAFF. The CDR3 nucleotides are TGTGCCTGGAGTGTTGATGGCATCATGAACACTGAAGCTTTCTTT.

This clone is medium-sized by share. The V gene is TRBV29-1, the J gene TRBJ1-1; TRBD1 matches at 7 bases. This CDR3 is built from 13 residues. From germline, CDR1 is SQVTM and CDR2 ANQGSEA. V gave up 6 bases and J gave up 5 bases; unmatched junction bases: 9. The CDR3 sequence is CSVDDRVGTEAFF. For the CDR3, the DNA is TGCAGCGTCGACGACAGGGTAGGGACTGAAGCTTTCTTT.